A few counts support the clone carrying this TCR beta chain. The antigen remains unidentified. These data belong to a study of OX40 agonist ivuxolimab in advanced cancers. Study at large: From roughly 20 to 85 years was the age range, with a mean of about 54 years, and over 70% were male.

Collection of blood occurred at baseline, at cycle 4 day 1, and at cycle 7 day 1. Study findings and constraints: Partial responders at 0.1-3.0 mg/kg showed near-lowest clonal expansion. Doses of 0.1 to 3.0 mg/kg were accompanied by clonal expansion of CD4+ and CD8+ blood T cells by week 6.

Sequencing was performed with immunoSEQ multiplex PCR; in TCRdb, only in-frame clones are kept and a portion is missing. The sample contains 50,000 to 85,000 clones, 85% of which appear only once. Germline loops: CDR1 SGHTA, CDR2 FQGNSA. Trimming cost V 1 base and J 0 bases, with 7 bases left between them. The CDR3 is 15 residues long. The chain links TRBV7-2 to TRBJ1-3; D uncertain. This receptor was identified in an adult with an advanced solid tumor such as melanoma, head and neck, liver or kidney cancer. The sample was CD4+ or CD8+ T cells sorted from blood, taken in a trial of the OX40 agonist ivuxolimab. Here the CDR3 DNA reads TGTGCCAGCAGCTTAGTACTAAGCTCTGGAAACACCATATATTTT. This sequence encodes CASSLVLSSGNTIYF.